This T cell receptor (beta chain) originates from a study of human T cells and chemical hapten exposure. The germline V gene encodes CDR1 SGHNT and CDR2 YYREEE (reference sequence). The CDR3 runs to 13 residues. Trimming left V 1 base short and J 5 bases short, with 9 bases between. Authors' processing steps: With a range of about 20,000 to 700,000, the median per sample was roughly 91,000 TCRs. One entry per CDR3 protein results from TCRdb running MiXCR on the RACE reads. The V and J calls come from TCRdb's annotation, not from the publication. This table has around 120,000 distinct CDR3 sequences, about 14% appearing once. This clonotype has a count of ten or more. Time point defined: pre-sensitization, week 0. Documented treatment: therapeutic diphenylcyclopropenone sensitization with weekly scalp DPC.

The genes are TRBV5-4 and TRBJ2-5; D is uncertain. The TCR comes from a woman between 18 and 29 years old with alopecia areata. Some clones in this sample may be carry-over from other donors' samples. This sample comprised whole blood, obtained in connection with sensitization to the hapten diphenylcyclopropenone (DPC). The CDR3 reads CASSLTPPETQYF. CDR3 bases: TGTGCCAGCAGCTTGACTCCCCCGGAGACCCAGTACTTC.